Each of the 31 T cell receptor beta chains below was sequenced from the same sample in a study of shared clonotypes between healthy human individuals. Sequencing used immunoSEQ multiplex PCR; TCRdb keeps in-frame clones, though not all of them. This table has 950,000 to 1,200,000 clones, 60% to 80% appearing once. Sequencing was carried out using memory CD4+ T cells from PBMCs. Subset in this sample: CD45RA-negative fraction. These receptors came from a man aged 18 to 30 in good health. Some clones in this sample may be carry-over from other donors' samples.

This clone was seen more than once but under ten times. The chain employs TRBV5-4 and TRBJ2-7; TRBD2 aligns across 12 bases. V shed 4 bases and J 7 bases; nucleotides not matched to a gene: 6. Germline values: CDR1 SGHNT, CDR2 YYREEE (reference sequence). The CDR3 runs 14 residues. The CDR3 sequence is CASSPSGRAGEQYF. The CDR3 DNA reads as TGTGCCAGCAGCCCTAGCGGGAGGGCCGGAGAGCAGTACTTC.

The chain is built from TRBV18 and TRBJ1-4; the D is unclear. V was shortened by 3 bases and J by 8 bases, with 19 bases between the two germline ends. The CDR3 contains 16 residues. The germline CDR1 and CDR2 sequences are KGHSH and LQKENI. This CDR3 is CASSPAIGRAGEKLFF. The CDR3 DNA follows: TGTGCCAGCTCACCGGCGATCGGGCGGGCGGGAGAAAAACTGTTTTTT.

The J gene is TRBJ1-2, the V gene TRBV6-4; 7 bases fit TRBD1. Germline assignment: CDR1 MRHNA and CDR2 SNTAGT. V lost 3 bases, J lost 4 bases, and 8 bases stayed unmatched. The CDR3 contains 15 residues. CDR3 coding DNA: TGTGCCAGCAGTGAAGAGGGACAGTCTTTCTATGGCTACACCTTC. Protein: CASSEEGQSFYGYTF.

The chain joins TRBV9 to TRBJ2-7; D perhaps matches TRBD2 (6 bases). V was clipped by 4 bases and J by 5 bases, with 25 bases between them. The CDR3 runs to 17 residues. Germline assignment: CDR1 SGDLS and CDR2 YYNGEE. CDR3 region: CASSRSTAGRDGDEQYF. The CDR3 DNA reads TGTGCCAGCAGCCGCTCCACGGCGGGGAGAGATGGTGACGAGCAGTACTTC.

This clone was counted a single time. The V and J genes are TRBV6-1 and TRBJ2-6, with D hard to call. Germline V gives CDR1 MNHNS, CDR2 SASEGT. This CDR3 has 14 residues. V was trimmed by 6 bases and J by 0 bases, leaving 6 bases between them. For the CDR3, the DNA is TGTGCCAGCAGAGTTAACTCTGGGGCCAACGTCCTGACTTTC. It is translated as CASRVNSGANVLTF.

CDR3 sequence: CASSELAGGYTEAFF. CDR3 DNA: TGCGCCAGCAGTGAGTTGGCAGGGGGCTACACTGAAGCTTTCTTT. The genes are TRBV10-2 and TRBJ1-1; 8 nucleotides line up with TRBD1. Germline CDR1 reads WSHSY; CDR2 reads SAAADI. The CDR3 is 15 amino acids. V lost 1 base and J lost 3; bases outside the gene matches: 4.

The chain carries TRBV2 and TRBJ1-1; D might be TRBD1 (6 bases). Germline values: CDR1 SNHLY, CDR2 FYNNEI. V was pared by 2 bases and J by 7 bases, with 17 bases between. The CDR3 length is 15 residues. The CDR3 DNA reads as TGTGCCAGCAGTGAAAGGGGCAGGGGTGCCAATGAAGCTTTCTTT. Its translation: CASSERGRGANEAFF.

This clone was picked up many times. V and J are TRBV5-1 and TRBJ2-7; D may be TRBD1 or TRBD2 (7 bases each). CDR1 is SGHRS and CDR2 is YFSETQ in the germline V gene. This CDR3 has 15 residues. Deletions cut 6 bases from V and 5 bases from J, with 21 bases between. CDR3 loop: CASKQGGGSLHEQYF. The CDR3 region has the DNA TGCGCCAGCAAACAAGGGGGCGGGAGCCTCCACGAGCAGTACTTC.

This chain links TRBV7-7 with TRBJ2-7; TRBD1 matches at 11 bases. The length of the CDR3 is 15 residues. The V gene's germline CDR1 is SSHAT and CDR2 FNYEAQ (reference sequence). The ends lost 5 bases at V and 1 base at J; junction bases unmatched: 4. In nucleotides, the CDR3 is TGTGCCAGCAGCCCGGGGACAGGGGGATCCTACGAGCAGTACTTC. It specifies CASSPGTGGSYEQYF. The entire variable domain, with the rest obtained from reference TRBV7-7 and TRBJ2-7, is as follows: GAGVSQSPRYKVTKRGQDVTLRCDPISSHATLYWYQQALGQGPEFLTYFNYEAQPDKSGLPSDRFSAERPEGSISTLTIQRTEQRDSAMYRCASSPGTGGSYEQYFGPGTRLTVT.

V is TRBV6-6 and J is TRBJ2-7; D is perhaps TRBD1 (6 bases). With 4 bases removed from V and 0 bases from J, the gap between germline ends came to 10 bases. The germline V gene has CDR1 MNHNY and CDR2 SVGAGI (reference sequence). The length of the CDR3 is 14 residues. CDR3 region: CASSSRQDSYEQYF. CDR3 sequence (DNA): TGTGCCAGCAGTTCACGACAGGACTCCTACGAGCAGTACTTC.

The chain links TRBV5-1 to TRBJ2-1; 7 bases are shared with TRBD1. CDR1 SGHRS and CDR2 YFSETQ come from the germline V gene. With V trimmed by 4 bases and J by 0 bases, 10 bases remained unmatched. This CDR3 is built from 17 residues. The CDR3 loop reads CASSLLGQLASYNEQFF. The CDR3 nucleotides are TGCGCCAGCAGCCTGTTGGGACAGCTAGCCTCCTACAATGAGCAGTTCTTC.

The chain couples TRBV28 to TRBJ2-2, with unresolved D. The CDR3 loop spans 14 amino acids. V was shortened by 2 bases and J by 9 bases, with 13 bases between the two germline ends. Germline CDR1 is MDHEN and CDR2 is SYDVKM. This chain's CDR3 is CASSLPLTYRELFF. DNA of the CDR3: TGTGCCAGCAGTTTACCCCTGACTTATCGGGAGCTGTTTTTT.

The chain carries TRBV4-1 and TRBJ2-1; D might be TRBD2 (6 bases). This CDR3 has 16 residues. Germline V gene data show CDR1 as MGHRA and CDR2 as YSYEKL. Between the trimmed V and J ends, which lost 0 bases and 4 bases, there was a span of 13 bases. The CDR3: CASSQDPPGTYNEQFF. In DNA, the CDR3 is TGCGCCAGCAGCCAAGATCCCCCAGGGACTTACAATGAGCAGTTCTTC.

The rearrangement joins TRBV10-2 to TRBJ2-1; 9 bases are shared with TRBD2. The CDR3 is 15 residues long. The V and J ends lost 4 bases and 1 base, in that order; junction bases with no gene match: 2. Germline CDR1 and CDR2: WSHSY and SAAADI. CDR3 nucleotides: TGCGCCAGCAGTGGCCTAGCGGGGTCCTACAATGAGCAGTTCTTC. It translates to CASSGLAGSYNEQFF.

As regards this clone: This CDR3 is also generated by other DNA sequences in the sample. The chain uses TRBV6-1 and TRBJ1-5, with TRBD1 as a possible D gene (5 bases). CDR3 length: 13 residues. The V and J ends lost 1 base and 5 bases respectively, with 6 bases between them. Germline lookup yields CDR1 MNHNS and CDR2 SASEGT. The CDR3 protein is CASSEGGYQPQHF. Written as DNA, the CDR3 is TGTGCCAGCAGTGAAGGGGGCTATCAGCCCCAGCATTTT.

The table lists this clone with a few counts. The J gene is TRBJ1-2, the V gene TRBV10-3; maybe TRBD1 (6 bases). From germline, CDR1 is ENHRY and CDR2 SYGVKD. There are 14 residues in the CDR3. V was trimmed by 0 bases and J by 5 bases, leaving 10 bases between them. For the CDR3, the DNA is TGTGCCATCAGTGAGTCCGGGACAAGGTATGGCTACACCTTC. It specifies CAISESGTRYGYTF.

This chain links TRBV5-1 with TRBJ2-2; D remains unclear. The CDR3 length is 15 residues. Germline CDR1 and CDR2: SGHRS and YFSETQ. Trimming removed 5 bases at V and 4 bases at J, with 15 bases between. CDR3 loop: CASSFSLTVTGELFF. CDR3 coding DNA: TGCGCCAGCAGTTTTTCACTGACGGTCACCGGGGAGCTGTTTTTT. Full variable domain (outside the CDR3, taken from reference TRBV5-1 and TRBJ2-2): KAGVTQTPRYLIKTRGQQVTLSCSPISGHRSVSWYQQTPGQGLQFLFEYFSETQRNKGNFPGRFSGRQFSNSRSEMNVSTLELGDSALYLCASSFSLTVTGELFFGEGSRLTVL.

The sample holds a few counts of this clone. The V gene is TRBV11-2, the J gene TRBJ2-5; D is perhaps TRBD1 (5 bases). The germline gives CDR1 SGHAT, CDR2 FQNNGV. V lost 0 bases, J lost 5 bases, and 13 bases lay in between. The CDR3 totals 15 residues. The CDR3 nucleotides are TGTGCCAGCAGCTTAGATTTGGCAGGGTTTGAGACCCAGTACTTC. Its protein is CASSLDLAGFETQYF.

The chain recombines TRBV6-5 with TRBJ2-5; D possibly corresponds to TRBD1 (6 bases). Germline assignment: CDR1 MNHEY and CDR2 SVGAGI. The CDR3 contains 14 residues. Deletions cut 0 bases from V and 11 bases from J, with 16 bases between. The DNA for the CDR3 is TGTGCCAGCAGTTACTCAAACTCAGGGGCCCCACAGTACTTC. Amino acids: CASSYSNSGAPQYF.

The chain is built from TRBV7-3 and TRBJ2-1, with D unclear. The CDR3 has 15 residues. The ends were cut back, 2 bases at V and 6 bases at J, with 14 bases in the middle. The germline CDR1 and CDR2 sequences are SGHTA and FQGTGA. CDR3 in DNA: TGTGCCAGCAGCTTAGGATCCGACTCGGGCAATGAGCAGTTCTTC. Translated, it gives CASSLGSDSGNEQFF.

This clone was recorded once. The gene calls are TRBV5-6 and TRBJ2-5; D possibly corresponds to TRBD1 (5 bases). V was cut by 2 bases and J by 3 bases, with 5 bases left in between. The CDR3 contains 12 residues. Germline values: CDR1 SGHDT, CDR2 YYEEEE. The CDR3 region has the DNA TGTGCCAGCAGCTTAGGGGAAGAGACCCAGTACTTC. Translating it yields CASSLGEETQYF.

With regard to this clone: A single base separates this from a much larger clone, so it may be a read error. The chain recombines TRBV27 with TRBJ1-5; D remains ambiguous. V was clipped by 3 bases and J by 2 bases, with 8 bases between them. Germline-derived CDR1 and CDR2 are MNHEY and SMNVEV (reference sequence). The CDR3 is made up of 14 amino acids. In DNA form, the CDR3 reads TGTGCCAGCAGTTTTGGATGGGGCAATCAGCCCCAGCATTTT. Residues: CASSFGWGNQPQHF.

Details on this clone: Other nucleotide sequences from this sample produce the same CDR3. Here the CDR3 DNA reads TGTGCCAGCAGCGGACTAGCGGACAATGAGCAGTTCTTC. It translates to CASSGLADNEQFF. The chain is built from TRBV2 and TRBJ2-1; 10 bases map to TRBD2. The CDR3 is 13 residues long. The germline gives CDR1 SNHLY, CDR2 FYNNEI. J gave up 5 bases and V 6 bases, and 1 base lay outside the gene matches.

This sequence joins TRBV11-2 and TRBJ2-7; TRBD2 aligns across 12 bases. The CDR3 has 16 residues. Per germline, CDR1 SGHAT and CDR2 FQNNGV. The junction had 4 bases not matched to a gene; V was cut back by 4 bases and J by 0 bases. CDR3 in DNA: TGTGCCAGCAGCTCGCGACTAGCGGGAGTCTCCTACGAGCAGTACTTC. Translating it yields CASSSRLAGVSYEQYF.

The CDR3 region is CACSLAGGPRNEQFF. CDR3 coding DNA: TGTGCCTGCTCACTAGCGGGAGGCCCTAGGAATGAGCAGTTCTTC. The chain joins TRBV19 to TRBJ2-1; TRBD2 aligns across 12 bases. V gave up 11 bases and J gave up 7 bases; unmatched junction bases: 12. Germline CDR1 reads LNHDA; CDR2 reads SQIVND (reference sequence). The CDR3 spans 15 residues. Complete variable domain (other parts from reference TRBV19 and TRBJ2-1): DGGITQSPKYLFRKEGQNVTLSCEQNLNHDAMYWYRQDPGQGLRLIYYSQIVNDFQKGDIAEGYSVSREKKESFPLTVTSAQKNPTAFYLCACSLAGGPRNEQFFGPGTRLTVL.

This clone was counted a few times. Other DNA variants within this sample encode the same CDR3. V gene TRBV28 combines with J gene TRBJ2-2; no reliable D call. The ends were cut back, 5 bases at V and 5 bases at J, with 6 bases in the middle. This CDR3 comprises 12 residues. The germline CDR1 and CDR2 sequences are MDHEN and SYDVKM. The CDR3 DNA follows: TGTGCCAGCAGTCTAGGGACCGGGGAGCTGTTTTTT. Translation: CASSLGTGELFF. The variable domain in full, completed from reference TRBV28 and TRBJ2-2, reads DVKVTQSSRYLVKRTGEKVFLECVQDMDHENMFWYRQDPGLGLRLIYFSYDVKMKEKGDIPEGYSVSREKKERFSLILESASTNQTSMYLCASSLGTGELFFGEGSRLTVL.

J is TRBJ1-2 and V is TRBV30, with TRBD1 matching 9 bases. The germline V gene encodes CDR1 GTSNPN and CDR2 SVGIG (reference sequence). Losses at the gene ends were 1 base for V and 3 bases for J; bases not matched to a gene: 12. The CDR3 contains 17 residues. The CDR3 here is CAWSAPRDRGGYYGYTF. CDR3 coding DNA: TGTGCCTGGAGTGCCCCCAGAGACAGGGGGGGCTACTATGGCTACACCTTC.

The CDR3 spells CASTRQGGRTEAFF. CDR3 nucleotides: TGCGCCAGCACCAGACAGGGCGGGCGAACTGAAGCTTTCTTT. This rearrangement joins TRBV5-1 to TRBJ1-1, with TRBD1 matching over 7 bases. CDR1 and CDR2 (germline): SGHRS, YFSETQ. V lost 6 bases and J lost 5; bases outside the gene matches: 10. The CDR3 runs to 14 residues.

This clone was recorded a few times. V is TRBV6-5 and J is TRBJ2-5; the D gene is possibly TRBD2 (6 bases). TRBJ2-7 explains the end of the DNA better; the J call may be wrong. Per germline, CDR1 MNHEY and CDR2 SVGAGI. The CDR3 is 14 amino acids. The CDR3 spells CASTAGYPIYEQYF. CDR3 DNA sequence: TGTGCCAGCACCGCGGGGTATCCCATCTACGAGCAGTACTTC.

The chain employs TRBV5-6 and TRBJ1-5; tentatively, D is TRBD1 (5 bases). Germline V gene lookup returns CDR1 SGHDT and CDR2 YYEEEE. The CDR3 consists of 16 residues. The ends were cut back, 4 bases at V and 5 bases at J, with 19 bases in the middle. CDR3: CASSPSTGSFHQPQHF. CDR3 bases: TGTGCCAGCAGCCCCTCCACAGGAAGTTTCCATCAGCCCCAGCATTTT.

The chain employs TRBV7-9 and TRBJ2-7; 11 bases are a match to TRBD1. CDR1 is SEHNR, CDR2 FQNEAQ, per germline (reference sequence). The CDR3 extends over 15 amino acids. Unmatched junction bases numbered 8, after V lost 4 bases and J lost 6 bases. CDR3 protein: CASSSRRGTGGEQYF. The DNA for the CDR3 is TGTGCCAGCAGCTCACGCCGCGGGACAGGGGGCGAGCAGTACTTC.